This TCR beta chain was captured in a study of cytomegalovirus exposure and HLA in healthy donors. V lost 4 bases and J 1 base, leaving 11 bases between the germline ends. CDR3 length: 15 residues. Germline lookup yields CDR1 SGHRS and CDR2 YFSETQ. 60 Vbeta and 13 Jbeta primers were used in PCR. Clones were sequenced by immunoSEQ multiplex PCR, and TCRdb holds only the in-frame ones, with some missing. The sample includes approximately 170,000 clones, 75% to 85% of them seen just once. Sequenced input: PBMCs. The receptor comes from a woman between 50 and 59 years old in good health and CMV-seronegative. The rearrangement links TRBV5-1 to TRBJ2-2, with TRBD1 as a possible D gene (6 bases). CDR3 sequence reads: CASSTGQRNTGELFF. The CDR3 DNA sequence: TGCGCCAGCAGCACCGGACAGCGGAACACCGGGGAGCTGTTTTTT.